The clone carrying this TCR beta chain showed up just once. Grouping used clinical history reported by participants in a survey and questionnaire. This sample stems from a study of blood T cell repertoires in COVID-19. This CDR3 has 15 amino acids. The germline CDR1 and CDR2 sequences are SGHTA and FQGTGA. Trimming at V came to 2 bases and at J to 6 bases, leaving 9 bases not matched to a gene. Per the authors' pipeline: The authors estimated nucleated cell counts from reference gene primer amplification. Sequencing used immunoSEQ multiplex PCR; TCRdb keeps in-frame clones, though not all of them. Clone size and the V and J calls come from that table; the DNA yielded D and trimming. The sample has about 180,000 clones; about 80% are singletons.

The chain couples TRBV7-3 to TRBJ2-7; 8 bases match TRBD2. Sequencing was carried out using PBMCs or T cells enriched from blood (not recorded which). The sequence derives from a man between 60 and 75 years old who had been exposed to COVID-19. The CDR3 DNA is TGTGCCAGCAGCTTACAACAGCGGGGGAGTGGCGAGCAGTACTTC. It specifies CASSLQQRGSGEQYF.